This T cell receptor (beta chain) is drawn from a study of shared clonotypes between healthy human individuals. Findings of the study overall: Sampling was confined to blood; repertoires within tissues likely differ.

A word on this clone: The antigen is unknown.

Per the germline V gene, CDR1 is LNHDA and CDR2 is SQIVND (reference sequence). The V gene lost 4 bases and the J gene lost 6 bases, with 16 bases spanning the gap. The CDR3 totals 15 residues. There were only Caucasian adults among the donors, and all lived in Nashville, Tennessee. The data were produced by immunoSEQ multiplex PCR, yet TCRdb's version contains in-frame clones alone and is incomplete. The data show approximately 500,000 clones, approximately 82% seen once. The chain couples TRBV19 to TRBJ2-1; D not certain. Sequenced material: PBMCs. The TCR was taken from a woman aged 40 to 50 in good health. Some clones in this sample may be carry-over from other donors' samples. The chain's CDR3 is CASSSGALHTNEQFF. CDR3 coding DNA: TGTGCCAGTAGTAGCGGCGCCCTACATACCAATGAGCAGTTCTTC.